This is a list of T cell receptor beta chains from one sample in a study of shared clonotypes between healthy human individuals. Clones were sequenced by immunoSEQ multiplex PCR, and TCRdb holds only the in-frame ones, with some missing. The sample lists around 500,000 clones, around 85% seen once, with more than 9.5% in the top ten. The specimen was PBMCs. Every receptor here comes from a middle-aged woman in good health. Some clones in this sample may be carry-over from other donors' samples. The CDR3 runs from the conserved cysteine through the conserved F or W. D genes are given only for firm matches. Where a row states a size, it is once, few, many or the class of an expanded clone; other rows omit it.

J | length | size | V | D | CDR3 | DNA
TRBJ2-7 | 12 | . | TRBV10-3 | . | CATSVAPFEQYF | TGTGCCACCAGTGTCGCCCCTTTCGAGCAGTACTTC
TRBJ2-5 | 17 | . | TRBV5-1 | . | CASSERTPRAPGLSQYF | TGCGCCAGCAGCGAAAGGACCCCCCGGGCCCCGGGCTTGTCCCAGTACTTC
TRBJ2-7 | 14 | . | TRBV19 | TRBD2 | CASRRTSETYEQYF | TGTGCCAGTAGGCGGACTAGCGAGACCTACGAGCAGTACTTC
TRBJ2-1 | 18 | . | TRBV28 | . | CASSLILRGRPIGNEQFF | TGTGCCAGCAGTCTCATACTAAGGGGGAGACCAATCGGCAATGAGCAGTTCTTC
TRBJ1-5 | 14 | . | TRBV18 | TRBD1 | CASSGTDSNQPQHF | TGTGCCAGCTCAGGGACAGATAGCAATCAGCCCCAGCATTTT
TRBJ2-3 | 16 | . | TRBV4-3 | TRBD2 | CASSHLLAGEPDTQYF | TGCGCCAGCAGCCACCTACTAGCGGGAGAGCCAGATACGCAGTATTTT
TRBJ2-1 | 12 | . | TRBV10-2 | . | CASTQGSNEQFF | TGCGCCAGCACCCAGGGAAGCAATGAGCAGTTCTTC
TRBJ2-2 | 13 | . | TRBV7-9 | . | CASSRPNTGELFF | TGTGCCAGCAGTCGCCCGAACACCGGGGAGCTGTTTTTT
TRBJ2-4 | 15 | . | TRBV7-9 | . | CASSFGTPAKNIQYF | TGTGCCAGCAGCTTTGGGACCCCGGCCAAAAACATTCAGTACTTC
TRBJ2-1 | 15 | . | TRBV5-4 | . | CASSSEEGTYNEQFF | TGTGCCAGCAGCTCCGAGGAAGGGACCTACAATGAGCAGTTCTTC
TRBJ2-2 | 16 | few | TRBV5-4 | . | CASSPPGGPGYGELFF | TGTGCCAGCAGCCCCCCCGGGGGCCCGGGGTACGGGGAGCTGTTTTTT
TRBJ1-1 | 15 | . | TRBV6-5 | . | CASSYRVKGNTEAFF | TGTGCCAGCAGTTACCGGGTTAAGGGGAACACTGAAGCTTTCTTT
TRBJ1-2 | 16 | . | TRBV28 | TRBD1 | CASSLNPWTGWDGYTF | TGTGCCAGCAGTTTAAATCCTTGGACAGGGTGGGATGGCTACACCTTC
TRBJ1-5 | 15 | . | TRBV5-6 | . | CASSLEVTWDQPQHF | TGTGCCAGCAGCTTGGAAGTGACCTGGGATCAGCCCCAGCATTTT
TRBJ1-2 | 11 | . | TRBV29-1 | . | CSVDVGGGYTF | TGCAGCGTTGATGTCGGGGGCGGCTACACCTTC
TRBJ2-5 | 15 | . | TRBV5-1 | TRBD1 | CASSLAGRGWETQYF | TGCGCCAGCAGCTTGGCTGGCAGGGGGTGGGAGACCCAGTACTTC
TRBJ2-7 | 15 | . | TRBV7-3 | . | CASSLCSPTAYEQYF | TGTGCCAGCAGCTTATGCTCCCCCACTGCTTACGAGCAGTACTTC
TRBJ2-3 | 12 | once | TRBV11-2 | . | CASSIVSDTQYF | TGTGCCAGCAGCATAGTGTCCGATACGCAGTATTTT
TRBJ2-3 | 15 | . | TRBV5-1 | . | CASSLKGGSPDTQYF | TGCGCCAGCAGCTTGAAGGGGGGATCCCCAGATACGCAGTATTTT
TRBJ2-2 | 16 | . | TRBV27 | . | CASSLIAGPGTGELFF | TGTGCCAGCAGTTTGATAGCAGGGCCGGGCACCGGGGAGCTGTTTTTT
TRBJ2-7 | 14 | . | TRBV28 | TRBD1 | CASRKDRVHDEQYF | TGTGCCAGCAGAAAAGACAGGGTACACGACGAGCAGTACTTC
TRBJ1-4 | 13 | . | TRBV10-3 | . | CAISESGREKLFF | TGTGCCATCAGTGAGTCAGGACGGGAAAAACTGTTTTTT
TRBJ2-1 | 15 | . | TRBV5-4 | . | CASSPRGSRDNEQFF | TGTGCCAGCAGCCCAAGGGGGTCCCGAGACAATGAGCAGTTCTTC
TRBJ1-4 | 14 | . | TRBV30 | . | CAWSVLATDEKLFF | TGTGCCTGGAGTGTTCTAGCAACTGATGAAAAACTGTTTTTT
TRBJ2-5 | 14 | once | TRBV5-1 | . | CASSLTGSRETQYF | TGCGCCAGCAGCTTGACAGGGAGCCGGGAGACCCAGTACTTC
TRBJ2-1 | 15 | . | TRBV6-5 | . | CASSGGITSGFEQFF | TGTGCCAGCTCCGGTGGCATCACAAGCGGCTTTGAGCAGTTCTTC
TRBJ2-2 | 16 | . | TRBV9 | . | CASSPGGATNTGELFF | TGTGCCAGCAGCCCCGGCGGGGCGACGAACACCGGGGAGCTGTTTTTT
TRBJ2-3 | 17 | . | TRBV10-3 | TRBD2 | CAISESAGGPGTDTQYF | TGTGCCATCAGTGAGTCAGCGGGAGGGCCCGGCACAGATACGCAGTATTTT
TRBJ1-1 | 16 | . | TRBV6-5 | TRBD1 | CASSLRQGLMNTEAFF | TGTGCCAGCAGTTTACGACAGGGACTAATGAACACTGAAGCTTTCTTT
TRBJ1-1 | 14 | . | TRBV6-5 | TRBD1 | CASSLDRERTEAFF | TGTGCCAGCAGCCTAGACAGGGAGAGGACTGAAGCTTTCTTT
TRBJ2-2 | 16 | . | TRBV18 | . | CASSPRQGSNTGELFF | TGTGCCAGCTCACCAAGGCAGGGTTCCAACACCGGGGAGCTGTTTTTT
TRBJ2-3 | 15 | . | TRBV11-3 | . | CASSLGFGPPDTQYF | TGTGCCAGCAGCTTAGGGTTTGGGCCCCCAGATACGCAGTATTTT
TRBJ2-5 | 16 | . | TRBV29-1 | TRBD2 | CSVDSGSILLEETQYF | TGCAGCGTTGATAGCGGGAGTATCCTACTAGAAGAGACCCAGTACTTC
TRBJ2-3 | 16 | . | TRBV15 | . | CATSESRGGGSDTQYF | TGTGCCACCAGCGAATCCAGGGGAGGGGGATCAGATACGCAGTATTTT
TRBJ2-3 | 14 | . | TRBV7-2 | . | CASSLGVDTDTQYF | TGTGCCAGCAGCTTAGGGGTGGACACAGATACGCAGTATTTT
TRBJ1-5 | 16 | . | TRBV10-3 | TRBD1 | CAISPGQGRGNQPQHF | TGTGCCATCAGCCCAGGACAGGGGCGAGGCAATCAGCCCCAGCATTTT
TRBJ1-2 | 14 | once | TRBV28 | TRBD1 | CASSTGGGFYGYTF | TGTGCCAGCAGTACGGGAGGGGGCTTCTATGGCTACACCTTC
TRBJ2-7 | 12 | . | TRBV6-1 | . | CASRIFSHEQYF | TGTGCCAGCAGGATTTTTTCCCACGAGCAGTACTTC
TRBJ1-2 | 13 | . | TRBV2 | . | CASSGFGTTGYTF | TGTGCCAGCAGTGGCTTCGGGACTACTGGCTACACCTTC
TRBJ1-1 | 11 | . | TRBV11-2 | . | CASSSTVEAFF | TGTGCCAGCAGCTCGACAGTTGAAGCTTTCTTT